This T cell receptor beta chain was captured by sequencing in a study of blood T cells in healthy people across ages (dated by TCRdb to the mid-2010s). Some background on the complete study: Template switching captured roughly one uniquely barcoded TCR beta cDNA molecule per two T cells in model experiments. The study measured age-related changes in TCR beta repertoire diversity using deep sequencing normalized with unique cDNA molecular identifiers. Using the same blood draw, the study looked at two additional independent replicas of 1 million unique cDNA reads for two donors, one aged 18 to 29 and the other aged 80 or older. To avoid experimental bias, donors of different ages were randomly spread across the sequencing lanes. The donors were split into four age groups: young (average around 15 years), middle-aged (39), aged (62) and long-lived (approximately 80).

With respect to this clonotype: What this receptor recognizes is not known. Per-nucleotide qualities are absent, and no much larger clonotype sits a single base away.

Results and caveats for the whole study, not just this receptor: The percentage of naive T cells measured by flow cytometry correlated strongly with observed TCR beta diversity. Bulk unsorted PBMC profiling prevented conclusive comparison of naive and antigen-experienced compartments. Compared with the aged group, the long-lived group had more naive CD4+ T cells, fewer expanded clones and increased TCR diversity, suggesting age selection. Observed TCR beta diversity per million T cells fell roughly linearly with age, and a significant reduction was already apparent by age approximately 40. Estimates of total diversity from one million sequenced T cells were regarded as lower bounds and underestimates. The CMV infection status of donors was not known, potentially confounding age-related changes in expanded clonotypes.

The 40 or so donors, aged about 6 to 100 years, were systemically healthy Caucasian individuals from Russia. Around 10 milliliters of peripheral blood were collected from each donor into EDTA-treated Vacutainer tubes. Ficoll-Paque density-gradient centrifugation was used to isolate PBMCs, with at least 6 million per sample. Trizol reagent was used to extract total RNA from the PBMCs, yielding at least 6 micrograms per sample. The percentages of naive CD45RAhigh/CD27high T cells were determined by flow cytometry on a PBMC aliquot from every donor. Receptor libraries were prepared by 5' RACE. The instrument was an Illumina HiSeq 2500. A second about 7 to 12 cycle PCR used a sample-barcoded 5' primer and a J-beta primer mix. Each TCR beta cDNA molecule received a unique molecular identifier from a template-switch 5' adaptor carrying 12 random nucleotides. At least 2.5 million CDR3-containing paired-end reads were obtained from each sample. The Mint cDNA synthesis kit, primed by a TRBC-specific oligonucleotide, was used to synthesize first-strand cDNA from all RNA. Following uracil-DNA glycosylase treatment, all cDNA underwent a first 18-cycle PCR with the universal primers M1SS and BC2_uni_R. In the authors' own workflow: For normalization, 1 million high-quality reads were randomly selected from each sample, with every read carrying a distinct molecular identifier. Instead of being binned into consensus sequences, reads with shared molecular identifiers were discarded. CDR3 identification, clonotype clustering and error correction used MiTCR with a Q25 quality threshold and the strictest error-elimination algorithm. A nonparametric unseen species model using Euler transformation provided a lower-bound estimate of total TCR beta diversity. Using fastp at Q25 and MiXCR, TCRdb reprocessed the public reads and kept productive beta chains. Each CDR3 protein appears once, grouped with its most common genes and DNA. TCRdb, not the authors, supplied the V and J calls. Within this sample are some 710,000 distinct CDR3 sequences, with 22% of them counted one time only. Of the sample, roughly a fifth falls within the top ten clones.

The CDR3 goes from the cysteine to the phenylalanine over 15 residues. Left in the record is the CDR3 DNA by itself, 45 bases read in frame from the first base. Based on the germline V gene, the CDR1 and CDR2 sequences are ENHRY and SYGVKD. V is clipped by 9 bases and J by 0 bases, and the sequence between their germline boundaries is 17 bases long. The sequenced sample consisted of blood. Recombination joined TRBV10-3 with TRBJ1-2; TRBD1 could be the D gene, as 6 bases match. This TCR came from a man in his 70s in good health. The CDR3 corresponds to CAILAGGTTNYGYTF. The DNA sequence follows: TGTGCCATTCTCGCGGGGGGCACTACTAACTATGGCTACACCTTC.